These 26 T cell receptor beta chains share one sample of origin, sequenced in a study of low-dose radiotherapy and immunotherapy resistance in tumors. With TRAV- and TRBV-specific primers, first-strand cDNA was made, covering the alpha and beta chains. Over about 18 PCR cycles, TCRs were amplified from a constant-region primer and V-primer adapter. In TCRdb, the reads were re-called with MiXCR into one record per CDR3 protein. The table has 100,000 or so distinct CDR3 sequences, around 21% seen once. The time point: after trial treatment. Treatment in this sample: LDRT plus nivolumab, ipilimumab, low-dose cyclophosphamide and aspirin (RACIN trial). The specimen was PBMCs, collected after low-dose radiotherapy plus immunotherapy. The origin of the receptors is a male donor with prostate cancer.

This clonotype was counted at least ten times. The gene calls are TRBV2 and TRBJ1-2; D gene unclear. Germline V gene lookup returns CDR1 SNHLY and CDR2 FYNNEI. V was trimmed by 7 bases and J by 4 bases, leaving 16 bases between them. There are 14 residues in the CDR3. The CDR3 bases are TGTGCCAGCAAGGGATGGAGAGTGGGCTATGGCTACACCTTC. Encoded protein: CASKGWRVGYGYTF. The variable domain in full, completed from reference TRBV2 and TRBJ1-2, reads EPEVTQTPSHQVTQMGQEVILRCVPISNHLYFYWYRQILGQKVEFLVSFYNNEISEKSEIFDDQFSVERPDGSNFTLKIRSTKLEDSAMYFCASKGWRVGYGYTFGSGTRLTVV.

Many counts were recorded for this clonotype. The CDR3 loop is CASRGAWGASINEQFF. The DNA for the CDR3 is TGTGCCAGCAGGGGGGCCTGGGGGGCTAGCATCAATGAGCAGTTCTTC. This chain links TRBV2 with TRBJ2-1; D may correspond to TRBD1 or TRBD2 (6 bases each). The CDR3 consists of 16 residues. Trimming took 6 bases from V and 6 from J, leaving 21 bases between them. CDR1 and CDR2 from the germline V gene are SNHLY and FYNNEI.

In its sample, this clonotype was seen many times. The chain carries TRBV5-1 and TRBJ2-7; D gene uncertain. Germline V gene lookup returns CDR1 SGHRS and CDR2 YFSETQ. Between the trimmed V and J ends, which lost 0 bases and 2 bases, there was a span of 15 bases. The CDR3 contains 16 residues. The CDR3 protein is CASSLAGETETYEQYF. CDR3 bases: TGCGCCAGCAGCTTGGCCGGCGAGACTGAGACCTACGAGCAGTACTTC.

J is TRBJ1-1 and V is TRBV25-1, with D uncertain. CDR1 MGHDK and CDR2 SYGVNS come from the germline V gene. Trimming took 7 bases from V and 3 from J, leaving 12 bases between them. This CDR3 has 13 amino acids. The CDR3 protein is CASIGSVDTEAFF. DNA of the CDR3: TGTGCCAGCATCGGCAGCGTGGACACTGAAGCTTTCTTT. Based on the CDR3 plus reference TRBV25-1 and TRBJ1-1, the full variable domain is EADIYQTPRYLVIGTGKKITLECSQTMGHDKMYWYQQDPGMELHLIHYSYGVNSTEKGDLSSESTVSRIRTEHFPLTLESARPSHTSQYLCASIGSVDTEAFFGQGTRLTVV.

J is TRBJ1-1 and V is TRBV10-1; D ambiguous. The CDR3 is made up of 15 amino acids. The germline CDR1 and CDR2 sequences are WNHNN and SYGVQD (reference sequence). V was pared by 3 bases and J by 3 bases, with 14 bases between. CDR3 loop: CASSEPSGDDTEAFF. The CDR3 DNA follows: TGCGCCAGCAGTGAACCTTCTGGGGATGACACTGAAGCTTTCTTT.

This clonotype was seen ten or more times. The chain is built from TRBV7-2 and TRBJ1-1; 9 bases line up with TRBD1. The V gene end was trimmed by 5 bases and the J gene end by 11 bases; junction bases not matched to a gene: 18. The CDR3 runs to 16 residues. CDR1 is SGHTA, CDR2 FQGNSA, per germline. The CDR3: CASSIPGTGFMGEAFF. As DNA, the CDR3 is TGTGCCAGCAGCATTCCCGGGACAGGGTTTATGGGGGAGGCTTTCTTT. The full variable domain, in which reference TRBV7-2 and TRBJ1-1 provide the parts outside the CDR3, is GAGVSQSPSNKVTEKGKDVELRCDPISGHTALYWYRQSLGQGLEFLIYFQGNSAPDKSGLPSDRFSAERTGGSVSTLTIQRTQQEDSAVYLCASSIPGTGFMGEAFFGQGTRLTVV.

This clonotype was observed many times. The CDR3 DNA sequence: TGTGCCAGCAGCCAGGACCTGGAGGTCTATGGCTACACCTTC. It encodes CASSQDLEVYGYTF. This chain connects TRBV3-1 to TRBJ1-2; D remains ambiguous. The CDR3 covers 14 residues. With 3 bases removed from V and 4 bases from J, the gap between germline ends came to 12 bases. CDR1 is LGHDT and CDR2 is YNNKEL in the germline V gene (reference sequence).

This chain links TRBV28 with TRBJ2-1, with 9 bases matching TRBD2. CDR3 size: 17 residues. Germline V gene lookup returns CDR1 MDHEN and CDR2 SYDVKM. The trim removed 3 bases at V and 2 bases at J, leaving 8 bases unmatched. The CDR3 DNA sequence: TGTGCCAGCAGTTTCTGGTCGGGCGGGGGGGCCTACAATGAGCAGTTCTTC. This encodes CASSFWSGGGAYNEQFF.

The sample holds many counts of this clonotype. This chain uses TRBV6-6 with TRBJ2-2; TRBD1 matches at 11 bases. Trimming took 5 bases from V and 7 from J; bases not matched to a gene: 9. This CDR3 spans 16 amino acids. CDR1 is MNHNY, CDR2 SVGAGI, per germline (reference sequence). CDR3 sequence: CASSDTGTGGDGELFF. The CDR3 DNA reads as TGTGCCAGCAGTGATACCGGGACAGGGGGTGACGGGGAGCTGTTTTTT.

This clonotype was recorded many times. The chain combines TRBV6-1 with TRBJ2-5; D gene unclear. V lost 7 bases to trimming and J lost 2 bases, with 5 bases between them. The CDR3 spans 11 residues. From germline, CDR1 is MNHNS and CDR2 SASEGT. The CDR3 sequence is CASTSQETQYF. Written as DNA, the CDR3 is TGTGCCAGCACCTCGCAAGAGACCCAGTACTTC.

CDR3 region: CASSDVRGLFEPQHF. The DNA of the CDR3 is TGTGCCAGCAGTGATGTGAGGGGCCTCTTTGAGCCCCAGCATTTT. The chain is built from TRBV2 and TRBJ1-5; TRBD1 is a possible D gene (5 bases). V lost 3 bases and J 8 bases, leaving 17 bases between the germline ends. The germline CDR1 and CDR2 sequences are SNHLY and FYNNEI. This CDR3 has 15 amino acids.

This clonotype was picked up many times. One end of the junction varies from germline; a read error may be responsible. In nucleotides, the CDR3 is TGCGCCAGCCAGGAGGGGGCCTCTAGAAACACCATATATTTT. This translates into CASQEGASRNTIYF. The chain has TRBV5-1 and TRBJ1-3; 7 bases are a match to TRBD1. The CDR3 runs to 14 residues. Germline CDR1 and CDR2: SGHRS and YFSETQ.

Worth noting for this clonotype: Since a far larger clone is one base different, this is likely a read error. The J gene is TRBJ2-7, the V gene TRBV11-2, with D hard to call. Trimming removed 5 bases from V and 2 bases from J, with 13 bases in between. CDR1 is SGHAT and CDR2 is FQNNGV in the germline V gene. CDR3 length equals 14 residues. The CDR3: CASSPPKNTYEQYF. The CDR3 DNA reads as TGTGCCAGCAGCCCGCCGAAAAATACCTACGAGCAGTACTTC.

As regards this clonotype: Given a far larger clone just one base away, this is likely a sequencing read error. The gene calls are TRBV6-6 and TRBJ2-1; perhaps D is TRBD1 or TRBD2 (5 bases each). Germline CDR1 and CDR2: MNHNY and SVGAGI (reference sequence). Trimming stripped 4 bases from V and 10 bases from J, with 14 bases between. The CDR3 sequence is 13 residues long. CDR3 nucleotides: TGTGCCAGCAGTTCTCCCAGGGAGTACGAGCAGTTCTTC. Translated: CASSSPREYEQFF.

This clonotype was seen repeatedly, ten times or more. The CDR3 bases are TGTGCCAGCAGGCTAGGGGACAATGAGCAGTTCTTC. The encoded protein is CASRLGDNEQFF. V is TRBV28 and J is TRBJ2-1, with TRBD1 as a possible D gene (5 bases). Germline lookup yields CDR1 MDHEN and CDR2 SYDVKM. V lost 6 bases and J 5 bases, leaving 8 bases between the germline ends. The CDR3 is made up of 12 amino acids.

The sample holds many counts of this clonotype. The V call is TRBV5-1, the J call TRBJ1-2; perhaps TRBD1 as D (6 bases). Germline CDR1 SGHRS, CDR2 YFSETQ. The CDR3 contains 14 residues. The V end was cut by 3 bases, the J end by 5 bases, with 14 bases between. The CDR3 sequence is CASSSRIQGYGYTF. As DNA, the CDR3 is TGCGCCAGCAGCTCCCGCATACAGGGTTATGGCTACACCTTC.

Concerning this clonotype: One base separates it from a far larger clone, so it is likely a read error. This chain links TRBV27 with TRBJ2-7; no reliable D call. Germline CDR1 MNHEY, CDR2 SMNVEV (reference sequence). CDR3 length equals 11 residues. V was clipped by 6 bases and J by 7 bases, with 10 bases between them. The CDR3 DNA is TGTGCCAGCAGCTTCTACAATGAGCAGTACTTC. Amino acids: CASSFYNEQYF.

This chain links TRBV6-2 or TRBV6-3 with TRBJ1-6, with a possible D match to TRBD1 (6 bases). From germline, CDR1 is MNHEY and CDR2 SVGEGT. Trimming took 8 bases from V and 6 from J, leaving 11 bases between them. CDR3 length: 13 amino acids. The CDR3 loop reads CASVDSLNSPLHF. In nucleotides, the CDR3 is TGTGCCAGCGTGGACAGTCTTAATTCACCCCTCCACTTT.

There are a few counts of this clonotype. J is TRBJ1-5 and V is TRBV20-1; no reliable D call. Deletions cut 3 bases from V and 7 bases from J, with 10 bases between. The length of the CDR3 is 12 residues. Germline CDR1 reads DFQATT; CDR2 reads SNEGSKA (reference sequence). The CDR3 coding sequence is TGCAGTGCTAGCGATCGCTCCCAGCCCCAGCATTTT. Translated: CSASDRSQPQHF.

This clonotype was counted at least ten times. The rearrangement links TRBV6-5 to TRBJ2-2; D is undetermined. The germline V and J ends were trimmed by 6 bases and 7 bases, with 18 bases remaining between them. Germline V gene data show CDR1 as MNHEY and CDR2 as SVGAGI. The CDR3 contains 15 residues. The CDR3 sequence: CASSLRVLANGELFF. The CDR3 DNA reads TGTGCCAGCAGCCTTCGGGTACTCGCAAACGGGGAGCTGTTTTTT.

The chain carries TRBV3-1 and TRBJ2-1; D possibly corresponds to TRBD1 (6 bases). There are 15 residues in the CDR3. V was cut by 6 bases and J by 7 bases, with 19 bases left in between. The V gene's germline CDR1 is LGHDT and CDR2 YNNKEL (reference sequence). The CDR3 sequence is CASSPTGTAGNEQFF. The CDR3 DNA is TGTGCCAGCAGTCCCACAGGGACCGCCGGGAATGAGCAGTTCTTC.

This clonotype was seen many times. A read error may produce the germline difference seen at one junction end. Here the CDR3 DNA reads TGTGCCGCATGGGACGGTGAGGGATCACCCCTCCACTTT. Translating it yields CAAWDGEGSPLHF. The gene calls are TRBV10-2 and TRBJ1-6; D is perhaps TRBD1 (5 bases). The CDR3 has 13 amino acids. Germline V CDR1 and CDR2: WSHSY, SAAADI.

This clonotype was found many times. The chain couples TRBV19 to TRBJ2-6, with TRBD1 matching 10 bases. The CDR3 contains 17 residues. CDR1 and CDR2 (germline): LNHDA, SQIVND (reference sequence). V was clipped by 7 bases and J by 3 bases; unmatched bases: 9. CDR3 loop: CASTAWDRGNGANVLTF. CDR3 coding DNA: TGTGCCAGTACGGCCTGGGACAGGGGAAATGGGGCCAACGTCCTGACTTTC.

The chain combines TRBV6-6 with TRBJ2-7; 8 bases agree with TRBD1. Trimming cost V 1 base and J 4 bases; bases outside gene matches: 3. Looked up from germline, CDR1 is MNHNY and CDR2 is SVGAGI (reference sequence). This CDR3 has 14 amino acids. As DNA, the CDR3 is TGTGCCAGCAGTTACTTGGACAGGGATTACGAGCAGTACTTC. This translates into CASSYLDRDYEQYF.

The chain couples TRBV12-3 or TRBV12-4 to TRBJ1-6; TRBD1 aligns across 10 bases. This CDR3 spans 13 amino acids. The junction had 1 base not matched to a gene; V was cut back by 7 bases and J by 7 bases. The CDR3 region is CASTDRGNSPLHF. CDR3 DNA sequence: TGTGCCAGCACGGACAGGGGGAATTCACCCCTCCACTTT.

This clonotype came up a few times. The V call is TRBV6-2 or TRBV6-3, the J call TRBJ2-1; D is unclear. This CDR3 is 12 amino acids long. Per the germline V gene, CDR1 is MNHEY and CDR2 is SVGEGT. V was clipped by 5 bases and J by 4 bases, with 6 bases between them. The CDR3 DNA reads TGTGCCAGCAGTGCGAATTACAATGAGCAGTTCTTC. Protein sequence: CASSANYNEQFF.